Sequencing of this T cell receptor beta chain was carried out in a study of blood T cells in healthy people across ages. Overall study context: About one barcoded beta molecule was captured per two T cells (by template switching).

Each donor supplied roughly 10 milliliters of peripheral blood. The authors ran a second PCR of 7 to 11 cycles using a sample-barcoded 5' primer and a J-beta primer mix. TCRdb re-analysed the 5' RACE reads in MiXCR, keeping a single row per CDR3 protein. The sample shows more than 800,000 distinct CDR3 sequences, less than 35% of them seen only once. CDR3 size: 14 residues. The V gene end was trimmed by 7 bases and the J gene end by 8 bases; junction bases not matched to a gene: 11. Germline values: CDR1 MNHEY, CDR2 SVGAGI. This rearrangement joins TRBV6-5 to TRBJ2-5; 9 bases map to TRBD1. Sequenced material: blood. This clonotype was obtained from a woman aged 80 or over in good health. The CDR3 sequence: CASMKQGAGDTQYF. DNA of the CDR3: TGTGCCAGCATGAAACAGGGGGCAGGGGATACCCAGTACTTC.